These T cell receptor beta chains were read from a single sample in a study of patients and donors after allogeneic stem cell transplantation. One entry per CDR3 protein results from TCRdb running MiXCR on the RT-PCR reads. Of approximately 140,000 distinct CDR3 sequences in the sample, roughly two fifths were seen once. The sequenced sample was blood, either unsorted or a sorted T cell fraction (not recorded which). These receptors were collected from a human donor who was either an allogeneic HSCT recipient or a stem cell or donor lymphocyte infusion donor (not recorded which). It is not recorded whose cells these are; they may come from a transplant donor. Both conserved end residues are part of each CDR3. The D gene is left open where the match is weak. Clone size is given for some rows only: seen once, a few or many times, or a class if the clone is expanded.

clone_size	j_call	v_call	d_call	cdr3_nt	cdr3_aa
few	TRBJ1-6	TRBV6-1	TRBD1	TGTGCCAGCAGTGAAGCGGGCAGGGGGGCCGCCTATAATTCACCCCTCCACTTT	CASSEAGRGAAYNSPLHF
few	TRBJ1-5	TRBV7-2	-	TGTGCCAGCAGCTTGTGGAGGGAGGTGGGCAATCAGCCCCAGCATTTT	CASSLWREVGNQPQHF
few	TRBJ2-3	TRBV10-3	-	TGTGCCATCAGTGAGTCGAGCCGGGGGCTCAGCACAGATACGCAGTATTTT	CAISESSRGLSTDTQYF
-	TRBJ2-2	TRBV29-1	-	TGCAGCGTTGAGTCCAGGGCGAACACCGGGGAGCTGTTTTTT	CSVESRANTGELFF
-	TRBJ1-3	TRBV10-2	-	TGCGCCAGCACCTCCCAGGACGACTCTGGAAACACCATATATTTT	CASTSQDDSGNTIYF
once	TRBJ1-4	TRBV12-3/TRBV12-4	TRBD1	TGTGCCAGCAGCTGGGACAGCGGAGAAAAACTGTTTTTT	CASSWDSGEKLFF
-	TRBJ1-2	TRBV7-3	TRBD1	TGTGCCAGCAGCTCGTACAGGGGGGAATACTATGGCTACACCTTC	CASSSYRGEYYGYTF
once	TRBJ2-3	TRBV2	TRBD2	TGTGCCAGCAGTGAACTTCGGGGGGGGCTAGATACGCAGTATTTT	CASSELRGGLDTQYF
-	TRBJ2-1	TRBV7-9	-	TGTGCCAGCAGTTTCGGCACTGAGCAGTTCTTC	CASSFGTEQFF
few	TRBJ1-5	TRBV6-2/TRBV6-3	-	TGTGCCAGCAGTTACGCGGGTTTCCCTACGAGGCAGCCCCAGCATTTT	CASSYAGFPTRQPQHF
-	TRBJ2-1	TRBV10-3	TRBD2	TGTGCCATCGGACCCTGGACTAGCGGGCGTTACAATGAGCAGTTCTTC	CAIGPWTSGRYNEQFF
many	TRBJ1-5	TRBV12-3/TRBV12-4	-	TGTGCCAGCAGTTTGAGCAGGACCCGCAATCAGCCCCAGCATTTT	CASSLSRTRNQPQHF
-	TRBJ1-4	TRBV12-3/TRBV12-4	-	TGTGCCAGCTGGGGGGGCAGAACTAATGAAAAACTGTTTTTT	CASWGGRTNEKLFF
-	TRBJ2-5	TRBV14	-	TGTGCCAGCAGCCAAGAAATGCCTACAGGGGAGACCCAGTACTTC	CASSQEMPTGETQYF
-	TRBJ2-3	TRBV7-9	-	TGTGCCAGCACCCCAGCGCTCCCCACAGATACGCAGTATTTT	CASTPALPTDTQYF
-	TRBJ2-1	TRBV7-6	TRBD2	TGTGCCAGCAGCAAGCGGGAATCCTACAATGAGCAGTTCTTC	CASSKRESYNEQFF
few	TRBJ2-1	TRBV5-1	-	TGCGCCAGCAGCCTGGGTCCGAGCTCCTACAATGAGCAGTTCTTC	CASSLGPSSYNEQFF
-	TRBJ2-1	TRBV6-5	-	TGTGCCAGCAGTTACTGGGGGAATGAGCAGTTCTTC	CASSYWGNEQFF
few	TRBJ2-2	TRBV5-1	-	TGCGCCAGCAGCCGTTTTGGACAGCAGGGCACCGGGGAGCTGTTTTTT	CASSRFGQQGTGELFF
-	TRBJ2-3	TRBV9	-	TGTGCCAGCAGCGGGCAAGGGGATACGCAGTATTTT	CASSGQGDTQYF
-	TRBJ2-1	TRBV15	TRBD2	TGTGCCACCAGCAGACGGGGGGGATTCTCCTACAATGAGCAGTTCTTC	CATSRRGGFSYNEQFF
-	TRBJ1-4	TRBV5-1	-	TGCGCCAGCAGCGCTACAGGAATGGGGCGAAAACTGTTTTTT	CASSATGMGRKLFF
-	TRBJ2-3	TRBV28	-	TGTGCCACCCAATTGGCGGGAAGCACAGATACGCAGTATTTT	CATQLAGSTDTQYF
many	TRBJ1-1	TRBV3-1	-	TGTGCCAGCAGCCCAAGCGGTCCGAACACTGAAGCTTTCTTT	CASSPSGPNTEAFF
few	TRBJ2-4	TRBV28	TRBD2	TGTGCCAGCAGTTTATTGGTGTGGCGGGAGGTTAGCATTCAGTACTTC	CASSLLVWREVSIQYF